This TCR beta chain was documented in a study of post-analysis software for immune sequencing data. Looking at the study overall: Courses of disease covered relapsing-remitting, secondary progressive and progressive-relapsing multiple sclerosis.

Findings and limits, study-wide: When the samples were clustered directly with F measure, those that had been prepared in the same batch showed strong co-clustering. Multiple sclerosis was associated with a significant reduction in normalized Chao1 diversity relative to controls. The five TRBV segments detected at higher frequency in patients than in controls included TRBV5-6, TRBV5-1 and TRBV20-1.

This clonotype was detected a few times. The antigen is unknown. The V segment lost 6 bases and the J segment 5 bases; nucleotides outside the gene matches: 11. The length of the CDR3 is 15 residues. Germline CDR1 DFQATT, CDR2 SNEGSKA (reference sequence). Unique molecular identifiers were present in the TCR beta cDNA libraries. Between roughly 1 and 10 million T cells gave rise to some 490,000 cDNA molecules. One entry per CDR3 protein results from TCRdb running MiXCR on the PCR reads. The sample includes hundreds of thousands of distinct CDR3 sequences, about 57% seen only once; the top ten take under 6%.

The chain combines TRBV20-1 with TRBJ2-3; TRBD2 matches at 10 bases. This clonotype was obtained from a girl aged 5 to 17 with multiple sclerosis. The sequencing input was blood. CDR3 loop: CSAQPGLAREDTQYF. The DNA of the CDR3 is TGCAGTGCCCAACCGGGACTAGCGAGGGAAGATACGCAGTATTTT.